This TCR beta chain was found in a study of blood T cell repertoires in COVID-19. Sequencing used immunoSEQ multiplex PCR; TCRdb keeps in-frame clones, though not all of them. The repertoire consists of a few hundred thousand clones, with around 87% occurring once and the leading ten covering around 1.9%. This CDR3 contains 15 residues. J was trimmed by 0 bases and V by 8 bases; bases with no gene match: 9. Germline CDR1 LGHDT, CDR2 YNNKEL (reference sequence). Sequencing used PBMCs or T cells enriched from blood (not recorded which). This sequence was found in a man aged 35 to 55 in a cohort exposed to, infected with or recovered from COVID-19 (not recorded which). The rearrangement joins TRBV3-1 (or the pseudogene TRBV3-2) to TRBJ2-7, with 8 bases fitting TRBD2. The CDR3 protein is CASGKFGTSSYEQYF. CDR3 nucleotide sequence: TGTGCCAGCGGAAAGTTCGGGACTAGCTCCTACGAGCAGTACTTC.